Sequencing of this T cell receptor beta chain was carried out in a study of cytomegalovirus exposure and HLA in healthy donors. The CDR3 consists of 15 residues. The germline V gene has CDR1 SNHLY and CDR2 FYNNEI. V shed 4 bases, J shed 5 bases, and the junction held 6 bases outside the gene matches. PCR employed 60 Vbeta and 13 Jbeta primers. Generated by immunoSEQ multiplex PCR, the TCRdb table keeps only in-frame clones and is missing some. The data contain about 130,000 clones, over 70% of them singletons. This clone was detected only a few times. Sequences were obtained from PBMCs. V is TRBV2 and J is TRBJ2-3; TRBD2 agrees at 10 bases. This receptor was obtained from a young man in good health and CMV-seronegative. CDR3 sequence reads: CASSGLAGVVDTQYF. As DNA, the CDR3 is TGTGCCAGCAGTGGGCTAGCGGGAGTAGTAGATACGCAGTATTTT.